This is a list of T cell receptor beta chains from one sample in a study of shared clonotypes between healthy human individuals. The method was immunoSEQ multiplex PCR; TCRdb's version includes in-frame clones alone and lacks a portion of them. This sample has 2 million to 2.5 million clones, with about 95% found just once. Sequenced: naive CD8+ T cells sorted from blood. These receptors were taken from a man younger than 30 in good health. Each CDR3 is given with its conserved first and last residue. A D gene is named only where the DNA matches it firmly. Clone size, where shown, is once, few, many, or a class for clones that have expanded.

d_call: TRBD1
cdr3_length: 15
v_call: TRBV5-1
j_call: TRBJ1-6
clone_size: -
cdr3_nt: TGCGCCAGCAGCATGACGGGACAGTTTAATTCACCCCTCCACTTT
cdr3_aa: CASSMTGQFNSPLHF

d_call: -
cdr3_length: 12
v_call: TRBV7-9
j_call: TRBJ2-7
clone_size: few
cdr3_nt: TGTGCCAGCAGCCCCGACCGCTACGAGCAGTACTTC
cdr3_aa: CASSPDRYEQYF

d_call: -
cdr3_length: 12
v_call: TRBV7-8
j_call: TRBJ1-4
clone_size: -
cdr3_nt: TGTGCCAGCAGCTCCGGCGTTGAAAAACTGTTTTTT
cdr3_aa: CASSSGVEKLFF

d_call: TRBD2
cdr3_length: 14
v_call: TRBV6-6
j_call: TRBJ2-5
clone_size: -
cdr3_nt: TGTGCCAGCAGTTCATGGGAGGGGTTAGAGACCCAGTACTTC
cdr3_aa: CASSSWEGLETQYF

d_call: -
cdr3_length: 12
v_call: TRBV13
j_call: TRBJ2-1
clone_size: -
cdr3_nt: TGTGCCAGCAAATCGACTTACAATGAGCAGTTCTTC
cdr3_aa: CASKSTYNEQFF

d_call: TRBD1
cdr3_length: 15
v_call: TRBV27
j_call: TRBJ1-5
clone_size: -
cdr3_nt: TGTGCCAGCAGTTTATCAGGGGGCTTTAAGCAGCCCCAGCATTTT
cdr3_aa: CASSLSGGFKQPQHF

d_call: -
cdr3_length: 17
v_call: TRBV7-9
j_call: TRBJ2-3
clone_size: -
cdr3_nt: TGTGCCAGCAGCTTCCCCCGGGGCACCCTCACGGGAGATACGCAGTATTTT
cdr3_aa: CASSFPRGTLTGDTQYF

d_call: -
cdr3_length: 14
v_call: TRBV5-4
j_call: TRBJ1-2
clone_size: -
cdr3_nt: TGTGCCAGCACCCGGGTAGGGGAGCGCTATGGCTACACCTTC
cdr3_aa: CASTRVGERYGYTF

d_call: TRBD1
cdr3_length: 15
v_call: TRBV6-5
j_call: TRBJ2-7
clone_size: -
cdr3_nt: TGTGCCAGCAGTTACGGACAGGGGTTAACCTACGAGCAGTACTTC
cdr3_aa: CASSYGQGLTYEQYF

d_call: -
cdr3_length: 13
v_call: TRBV7-2
j_call: TRBJ2-7
clone_size: -
cdr3_nt: TGTGCCAGCAGCTTCGGTCTAGGCTACGAGCAGTACTTC
cdr3_aa: CASSFGLGYEQYF

d_call: -
cdr3_length: 12
v_call: TRBV12-5
j_call: TRBJ2-7
clone_size: -
cdr3_nt: TGTGCTAGTGGTTTGGTTAACAGCGAGCAGTACTTC
cdr3_aa: CASGLVNSEQYF

d_call: TRBD1
cdr3_length: 15
v_call: TRBV28
j_call: TRBJ2-5
clone_size: once
cdr3_nt: TGTGCCAGCAGTGTCACAGGGGCCCTCCAAGAGACCCAGTACTTC
cdr3_aa: CASSVTGALQETQYF

d_call: -
cdr3_length: 16
v_call: TRBV7-6
j_call: TRBJ2-1
clone_size: -
cdr3_nt: TGTGCCAGCAGCTTTGGGGGGAGTCCATCCTACAATGAGCAGTTCTTC
cdr3_aa: CASSFGGSPSYNEQFF

d_call: -
cdr3_length: 14
v_call: TRBV7-9
j_call: TRBJ2-3
clone_size: -
cdr3_nt: TGTGCCAGCAGTTATGGCGGCAGCACAGATACGCAGTATTTT
cdr3_aa: CASSYGGSTDTQYF

d_call: TRBD2
cdr3_length: 20
v_call: TRBV6-1
j_call: TRBJ2-3
clone_size: -
cdr3_nt: TGTGCCAGCAGTGAACTCGAGACCGGGACTAGCGGGGGTACCACAGATACGCAGTATTTT
cdr3_aa: CASSELETGTSGGTTDTQYF

d_call: -
cdr3_length: 15
v_call: TRBV27
j_call: TRBJ1-1
clone_size: -
cdr3_nt: TGTGCCAGCAGTTTTTCACACCTCATGAACACTGAAGCTTTCTTT
cdr3_aa: CASSFSHLMNTEAFF

d_call: TRBD2
cdr3_length: 19
v_call: TRBV7-6
j_call: TRBJ2-1
clone_size: -
cdr3_nt: TGTGCCAGCAGCTCCGGGACTAGCGGGCGAGCACCCCTTGACAATGAGCAGTTCTTC
cdr3_aa: CASSSGTSGRAPLDNEQFF

d_call: -
cdr3_length: 15
v_call: TRBV19
j_call: TRBJ2-4
clone_size: -
cdr3_nt: TGTGCCAGTAGTATAGTTGGACTAGCCAAAAACATTCAGTACTTC
cdr3_aa: CASSIVGLAKNIQYF

d_call: TRBD2
cdr3_length: 15
v_call: TRBV7-6
j_call: TRBJ2-7
clone_size: -
cdr3_nt: TGTGCCAGCAGCCAAGGAAGCGGGGGAGCCTACGAGCAGTACTTC
cdr3_aa: CASSQGSGGAYEQYF

d_call: -
cdr3_length: 14
v_call: TRBV27
j_call: TRBJ1-5
clone_size: few
cdr3_nt: TGTGCCAGCAGGGCGTACGGGCCAAATCAGCCCCAGCATTTT
cdr3_aa: CASRAYGPNQPQHF

d_call: -
cdr3_length: 17
v_call: TRBV4-1
j_call: TRBJ2-7
clone_size: -
cdr3_nt: TGCGCCAGCAGCCCCCGGAGTGTGGCAGGCGCTTACTACGAGCAGTACTTC
cdr3_aa: CASSPRSVAGAYYEQYF

d_call: -
cdr3_length: 19
v_call: TRBV30
j_call: TRBJ2-1
clone_size: -
cdr3_nt: TGTGCCTGGAGTATCCCCGAGGGGGTGGTGAGGGCCCATCCGAATGAGCAGTTCTTC
cdr3_aa: CAWSIPEGVVRAHPNEQFF

d_call: TRBD2
cdr3_length: 17
v_call: TRBV30
j_call: TRBJ2-1
clone_size: -
cdr3_nt: TGTGCCTGGAGTCCAGCGGGGGCTATGGGACCGTACAATGAGCAGTTCTTC
cdr3_aa: CAWSPAGAMGPYNEQFF

d_call: TRBD1
cdr3_length: 17
v_call: TRBV9
j_call: TRBJ2-1
clone_size: -
cdr3_nt: TGTGCCAGCAGCGCTTTATTGGGACAGGGGGCTAGCAATGAGCAGTTCTTC
cdr3_aa: CASSALLGQGASNEQFF

d_call: -
cdr3_length: 13
v_call: TRBV6-5
j_call: TRBJ2-3
clone_size: once
cdr3_nt: TGTGCCAGCAGTTACCTTGAGTTTGATACGCAGTATTTT
cdr3_aa: CASSYLEFDTQYF

d_call: -
cdr3_length: 14
v_call: TRBV6-6
j_call: TRBJ2-1
clone_size: -
cdr3_nt: TGTGCCAGCACTGACTTGAGCTCCTACAATGAGCAGTTCTTC
cdr3_aa: CASTDLSSYNEQFF

d_call: -
cdr3_length: 15
v_call: TRBV29-1
j_call: TRBJ2-2
clone_size: -
cdr3_nt: TGCAGCGTTGTCTTGGCAGGGAGCCACACCGGGGAGCTGTTTTTT
cdr3_aa: CSVVLAGSHTGELFF

d_call: TRBD1
cdr3_length: 15
v_call: TRBV28
j_call: TRBJ2-1
clone_size: -
cdr3_nt: TGTGCCAGCAGTTTAGGGACAGGGGTTTACAATGAGCAGTTCTTC
cdr3_aa: CASSLGTGVYNEQFF

d_call: TRBD1
cdr3_length: 19
v_call: TRBV2
j_call: TRBJ1-5
clone_size: -
cdr3_nt: TGTGCCAGCAGTGGGATACCGGTAACAGGGGAGAAGAGCAATCAGCCCCAGCATTTT
cdr3_aa: CASSGIPVTGEKSNQPQHF

d_call: -
cdr3_length: 16
v_call: TRBV5-6
j_call: TRBJ1-5
clone_size: -
cdr3_nt: TGTGCCAGCAGCTTGGGTTCTGGGTTTAGCAATCAGCCCCAGCATTTT
cdr3_aa: CASSLGSGFSNQPQHF

d_call: -
cdr3_length: 16
v_call: TRBV10-3
j_call: TRBJ1-1
clone_size: -
cdr3_nt: TGTGCCATCAGTGAGTCCGGGGAAACCATGAACACTGAAGCTTTCTTT
cdr3_aa: CAISESGETMNTEAFF

d_call: -
cdr3_length: 13
v_call: TRBV7-9
j_call: TRBJ2-7
clone_size: -
cdr3_nt: TGTGCCAGCAGCTTGAGTACCACCTACGAGCAGTACTTC
cdr3_aa: CASSLSTTYEQYF

d_call: -
cdr3_length: 16
v_call: TRBV28
j_call: TRBJ1-1
clone_size: -
cdr3_nt: TGTGCCAGCAGGACCGCAGGGTTTCACATGAACACTGAAGCTTTCTTT
cdr3_aa: CASRTAGFHMNTEAFF

d_call: -
cdr3_length: 16
v_call: TRBV27
j_call: TRBJ1-1
clone_size: -
cdr3_nt: TGTGCCAGCAGTTTAGGGGCAGCTATATCGGGAACTGAAGCTTTCTTT
cdr3_aa: CASSLGAAISGTEAFF

d_call: -
cdr3_length: 15
v_call: TRBV9
j_call: TRBJ1-4
clone_size: -
cdr3_nt: TGTGCCAGCAGCGAGGAGGATGCAACTAATGAAAAACTGTTTTTT
cdr3_aa: CASSEEDATNEKLFF

d_call: -
cdr3_length: 12
v_call: TRBV5-4
j_call: TRBJ1-1
clone_size: -
cdr3_nt: TGTGCCAGCAGCTTGGGGGCAAAGACGGCTTTCTTT
cdr3_aa: CASSLGAKTAFF

d_call: -
cdr3_length: 14
v_call: TRBV2
j_call: TRBJ2-3
clone_size: -
cdr3_nt: TGTGCCAGCAGCCCACTTAGCAGCACAGATACGCAGTATTTT
cdr3_aa: CASSPLSSTDTQYF

d_call: -
cdr3_length: 13
v_call: TRBV6-5
j_call: TRBJ2-1
clone_size: -
cdr3_nt: TGTGCCAGCAGTACGGTCAGTTACAATGAGCAGTTCTTC
cdr3_aa: CASSTVSYNEQFF

d_call: -
cdr3_length: 11
v_call: TRBV7-2
j_call: TRBJ2-2
clone_size: -
cdr3_nt: TGTGCCAGCAGCTCCTCCCGGGAGCTGTTTTTT
cdr3_aa: CASSSSRELFF

d_call: -
cdr3_length: 14
v_call: TRBV5-8
j_call: TRBJ2-7
clone_size: -
cdr3_nt: TGTGCCAGCAGCTTCGGCGGGAACTCCTACGAGCAGTACTTC
cdr3_aa: CASSFGGNSYEQYF

d_call: -
cdr3_length: 12
v_call: TRBV7-8
j_call: TRBJ2-5
clone_size: -
cdr3_nt: TGTGCCAGCAGCGATGAGGAAGAGACCCAGTACTTC
cdr3_aa: CASSDEEETQYF